This record concerns one T cell receptor beta chain sequence. What it recognizes is unknown. This entry comes from a study of cytomegalovirus exposure and HLA in healthy donors. The CDR3 is 13 amino acids. The germline gives CDR1 LNHNV, CDR2 YYDKDF (reference sequence). Trimming pared 4 bases from V and 7 bases from J, leaving 11 bases between. The PCR used 60 Vbeta and 13 Jbeta primers. Method: immunoSEQ multiplex PCR; TCRdb's copy keeps in-frame clones and lacks some. The repertoire shows approximately 75,000 clones; the top ten hold about 5%. Study results and limitations: It was in a later analysis that TCR association rates were seen to vary by HLA locus, highest for DRB1 and lowest for HLA-C.

The rearrangement links TRBV15 to TRBJ2-1, with D possibly being TRBD2 (5 bases). This receptor was obtained from a man in his forties in good health and CMV-seronegative. Material for sequencing was PBMCs. In DNA form, the CDR3 reads TGTGCCACCAGCAAACAGAGGACTAATGAGCAGTTCTTC. It specifies CATSKQRTNEQFF.